This TCR beta chain was recovered during a study of cytomegalovirus exposure and HLA in healthy donors. Study results and limitations: By a later analysis, the bulk of CMV-associated TCR beta chains appeared HLA-restricted. Usually a TCR sequence was rare, but some public TCRs were found in many donors.

This CDR3 comprises 16 residues. Germline V gene sequence: CDR1 SGHRS, CDR2 YFSETQ. J gave up 7 bases and V 6 bases, and 12 bases lay outside the gene matches. On this clone itself: Antigen unknown.

Vbeta (60) and Jbeta (13) primers were used in the PCR. Generated by immunoSEQ multiplex PCR, the TCRdb table keeps only in-frame clones and is missing some. The repertoire consists of more than 55,000 clones, with around 83% occurring once and the leading ten covering approximately 4.3%. Sequenced: PBMCs. This TCR derives from a man in his thirties or forties in good health and CMV-seronegative. This chain joins TRBV5-1 and TRBJ2-1; 11 bases fit TRBD2. CDR3 DNA sequence: TGCGCCAGCACCCCGACCTTTAGCGGGAGGGGGAATGAGCAGTTCTTC. This translates into CASTPTFSGRGNEQFF. The full variable domain, rest sourced from reference TRBV5-1 and TRBJ2-1, is KAGVTQTPRYLIKTRGQQVTLSCSPISGHRSVSWYQQTPGQGLQFLFEYFSETQRNKGNFPGRFSGRQFSNSRSEMNVSTLELGDSALYLCASTPTFSGRGNEQFFGPGTRLTVL.